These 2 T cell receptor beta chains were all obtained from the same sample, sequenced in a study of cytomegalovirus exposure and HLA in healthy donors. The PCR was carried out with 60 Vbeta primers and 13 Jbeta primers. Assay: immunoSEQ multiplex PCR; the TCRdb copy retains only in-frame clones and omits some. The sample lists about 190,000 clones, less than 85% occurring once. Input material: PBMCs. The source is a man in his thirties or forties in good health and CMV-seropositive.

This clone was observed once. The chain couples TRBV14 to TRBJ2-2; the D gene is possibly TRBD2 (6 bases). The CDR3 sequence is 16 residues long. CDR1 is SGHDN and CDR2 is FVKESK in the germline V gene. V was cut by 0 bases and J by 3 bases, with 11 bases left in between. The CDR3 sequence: CASSQEGGPYTGELFF. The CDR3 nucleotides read TGTGCCAGCAGCCAAGAGGGAGGACCATACACCGGGGAGCTGTTTTTT. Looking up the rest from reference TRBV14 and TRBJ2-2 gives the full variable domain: EAGVTQFPSHSVIEKGQTVTLRCDPISGHDNLYWYRRVMGKEIKFLLHFVKESKQDESGMPNNRFLAERTGGTYSTLKVQPAELEDSGVYFCASSQEGGPYTGELFFGEGSRLTVL.

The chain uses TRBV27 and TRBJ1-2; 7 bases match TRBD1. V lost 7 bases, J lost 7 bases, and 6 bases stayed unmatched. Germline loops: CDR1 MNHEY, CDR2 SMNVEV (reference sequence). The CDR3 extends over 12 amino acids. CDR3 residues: CASKTGAVGYTF. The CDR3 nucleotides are TGTGCCAGCAAAACAGGGGCGGTTGGCTACACCTTC.